This T cell receptor beta chain was retrieved from a study of Tregs in tolerant kidney transplant recipients. Regarding this clone: The antigen is not known.

This CDR3 region has 15 residues. The V gene lost 1 base and the J gene lost 3 bases, with 13 bases spanning the gap. The germline gives CDR1 SGHDN, CDR2 FVKESK. Clones were sequenced by immunoSEQ multiplex PCR, and TCRdb holds only the in-frame ones, with some missing. The sample includes under 45,000 clones, around 95% of them seen just once. The sample consisted of Tregs from blood cultured with allogeneic cells. The TCR sequence derives from a human donor in good health. V and J are TRBV14 and TRBJ2-7, with D uncertain. The CDR3 region has the DNA TGTGCCAGCAGCCAAGGTCCGTTAACAATCTACGAGCAGTACTTC. Translated: CASSQGPLTIYEQYF.